The 5 T cell receptor beta chains given below trace back to one sample, sequenced in a study of Ad26.COV2.S vaccination and SARS-CoV-2 variants (dated by TCRdb to about 2021). Preparation of the library involved the immunoSEQ multiplex PCR assay. In its TCRdb copy, this immuneACCESS table keeps in-frame sequences only and misses some clones. Where compared with another copy, unresolved V genes explain less than half of these, and the others have no known cause. Counted in this sample were 300,000 to 400,000 clones; around nine tenths of them appeared once. The ten top clones hold about 3.5% of the sample. The treatment or condition label, as the study defines it: around 19 received Ad26.COV2.S at low or high dose, single or two shots; a few received placebo; per-sample allocation not given. For vaccine and placebo recipients, repertoires were sequenced using samples collected on day 63 after the first injection.

The input for sequencing was peripheral blood, taken in a trial of Ad26.COV2.S vaccine versus placebo. The receptors derive from a person between 18 and 65 years old who received the Ad26.COV2.S COVID-19 vaccine or a placebo.

This chain uses TRBV5-8 with TRBJ1-5; D possibly corresponds to TRBD1 (6 bases). Germline V gene data show CDR1 as SGHTS and CDR2 as YDEGEE. The CDR3 has 15 residues. The germline V and J ends were trimmed by 7 bases and 1 base, with 15 bases remaining between them. CDR3 in DNA: TGTGCCAGCGCGTTGTCGGGGGCCAGCAATCAGCCCCAGCATTTT. This sequence encodes CASALSGASNQPQHF. Supplemented by reference TRBV5-8 and TRBJ1-5, the full variable domain reads EAGVTQSPTHLIKTRGQQATLRCSPISGHTSVYWYQQALGLGLQFLLWYDEGEERNRGNFPPRFSGRQFPNYSSELNVNALELEDSALYLCASALSGASNQPQHFGDGTRLSIL.

This rearrangement joins TRBV20-1 to TRBJ2-5; D unclear. CDR1 and CDR2 from the germline V gene are DFQATT and SNEGSKA (reference sequence). This CDR3 region has 10 residues. The CDR3 sequence: CSALEETQYF. CDR3 DNA: TGCAGCGCATTAGAAGAGACCCAGTACTTC.

The chain is built from TRBV13 and TRBJ2-2; D possibly corresponds to TRBD2 (5 bases). Germline V CDR1 and CDR2: PRHDT, FYEKMQ (reference sequence). This CDR3 contains 14 residues. Trimming removed 5 bases at V and 7 bases at J, with 14 bases between. The CDR3: CASSTGLVGGELFF. CDR3 DNA sequence: TGTGCCAGCAGCACCGGACTCGTGGGCGGGGAGCTGTTTTTT. Filled out from reference TRBV13 and TRBJ2-2, the complete variable domain reads AAGVIQSPRHLIKEKRETATLKCYPIPRHDTVYWYQQGPGQDPQFLISFYEKMQSDKGSIPDRFSAQQFSDYHSELNMSSLELGDSALYFCASSTGLVGGELFFGEGSRLTVL.

This chain links TRBV2 with TRBJ1-4; D may be TRBD1 (5 bases). The CDR3 has 12 residues. Germline CDR1 SNHLY, CDR2 FYNNEI. Trimming took off 8 bases at V and 7 bases at J, with 11 bases between the two ends. The CDR3 DNA reads as TGTGCCAGCGGGGGAAATGGTGAAAAACTGTTTTTT. Its translation: CASGGNGEKLFF.

The chain links TRBV11-3 to TRBJ2-2, with 7 bases identical to TRBD1. The CDR3 contains 17 residues. Germline CDR1 and CDR2: SGHNT and YENEEA. After removal of 2 bases from V and 5 bases from J, the junction contained 11 bases not matched to a gene. The CDR3 spells CASSLLGTEYGTGELFF. DNA of the CDR3: TGTGCCAGCAGCTTACTAGGGACAGAATATGGGACCGGGGAGCTGTTTTTT.